The rows below give T cell receptor beta chains drawn from one sample of a study of shared clonotypes between healthy human individuals. Here immunoSEQ multiplex PCR was the method, and the copy in TCRdb shows in-frame clones only, minus some. The table includes around 1,100,000 clones, about 72% detected once. Sequencing was done on a sample of memory CD4+ T cells from PBMCs. The receptors derive from a man aged 18 to 35 in good health. Some clones in this sample may be carry-over from other donors' samples. CDR3s include the opening cysteine and the closing phenylalanine or tryptophan. Each record gives: V gene, clone size, D gene, J gene, CDR3 protein, CDR3 DNA. The D gene is left open where the match is weak. Rows may omit the clone size; those that give it use once, few, many or a size class.

v_call: TRBV7-3; clone_size: few; d_call: -; j_call: TRBJ1-1; cdr3_aa: CASSPMVGSEAFF; cdr3_nt: TGTGCCAGCAGCCCCATGGTGGGGTCCGAAGCTTTCTTT
v_call: TRBV28; clone_size: -; d_call: TRBD1; j_call: TRBJ1-4; cdr3_aa: CASSTGTGFEKLFF; cdr3_nt: TGTGCCAGCAGCACCGGGACAGGGTTTGAAAAACTGTTTTTT
v_call: TRBV10-3; clone_size: -; d_call: TRBD1; j_call: TRBJ1-5; cdr3_aa: CATTTGDQPQHF; cdr3_nt: TGTGCCACGACGACAGGGGATCAGCCCCAGCATTTT
v_call: TRBV7-9; clone_size: -; d_call: -; j_call: TRBJ2-3; cdr3_aa: CASSPRRSTDTQYF; cdr3_nt: TGTGCCAGCAGCCCTAGACGTAGCACAGATACGCAGTATTTT
v_call: TRBV5-1; clone_size: -; d_call: TRBD2; j_call: TRBJ2-3; cdr3_aa: CASSPGGLTDTQYF; cdr3_nt: TGCGCCAGCAGCCCGGGGGGTCTCACAGATACGCAGTATTTT
v_call: TRBV10-3; clone_size: -; d_call: TRBD1; j_call: TRBJ2-4; cdr3_aa: CAISTGTGGKAKNIQYF; cdr3_nt: TGTGCCATCAGTACGGGGACAGGGGGGAAAGCCAAAAACATTCAGTACTTC
v_call: TRBV7-8; clone_size: few; d_call: TRBD1; j_call: TRBJ1-2; cdr3_aa: CASSSDRGYGYTF; cdr3_nt: TGTGCCAGCAGCTCGGACAGGGGCTATGGCTACACCTTC
v_call: TRBV11-2; clone_size: -; d_call: TRBD1; j_call: TRBJ2-7; cdr3_aa: CASSLGQGYDEQYF; cdr3_nt: TGTGCCAGCAGCTTGGGACAGGGGTACGACGAGCAGTACTTC
v_call: TRBV6-1; clone_size: -; d_call: -; j_call: TRBJ2-7; cdr3_aa: CASSENTEANEQYF; cdr3_nt: TGTGCCAGCAGTGAAAATACAGAAGCCAACGAGCAGTACTTC
v_call: TRBV6-1; clone_size: -; d_call: -; j_call: TRBJ2-1; cdr3_aa: CASSEVGQRWGNEQFF; cdr3_nt: TGTGCCAGCAGTGAAGTCGGACAGCGGTGGGGGAATGAGCAGTTCTTC
v_call: TRBV5-1; clone_size: -; d_call: -; j_call: TRBJ2-7; cdr3_aa: CASSSLQGSYEQYF; cdr3_nt: TGCGCCAGCAGCTCACTACAGGGTTCCTACGAGCAGTACTTC
v_call: TRBV6-5; clone_size: -; d_call: -; j_call: TRBJ1-1; cdr3_aa: CASSYSTTVVEAFF; cdr3_nt: TGTGCCAGCAGTTACTCGACAACTGTGGTCGAAGCTTTCTTT
v_call: TRBV11-1; clone_size: few; d_call: -; j_call: TRBJ1-1; cdr3_aa: CASSLEPRVNTEAFF; cdr3_nt: TGTGCCAGCAGCTTAGAACCCAGGGTGAACACTGAAGCTTTCTTT
v_call: TRBV5-1; clone_size: -; d_call: -; j_call: TRBJ2-1; cdr3_aa: CASSLGQFLSYDEQFF; cdr3_nt: TGCGCCAGCAGCTTGGGACAGTTCCTTAGTTACGATGAGCAGTTCTTC
v_call: TRBV9; clone_size: -; d_call: -; j_call: TRBJ2-7; cdr3_aa: CASSVGVWSSYEQYF; cdr3_nt: TGTGCCAGCAGCGTAGGGGTTTGGAGCTCCTACGAGCAGTACTTC
v_call: TRBV19; clone_size: few; d_call: -; j_call: TRBJ2-7; cdr3_aa: CASSPRLQPSYEQYF; cdr3_nt: TGTGCCAGTAGTCCCCGGCTCCAACCCTCCTACGAGCAGTACTTC
v_call: TRBV4-3; clone_size: -; d_call: -; j_call: TRBJ1-2; cdr3_aa: CASSQELGQLYGYTF; cdr3_nt: TGCGCCAGCAGCCAAGAACTCGGACAGCTCTATGGCTACACCTTC
v_call: TRBV30; clone_size: -; d_call: TRBD1; j_call: TRBJ1-3; cdr3_aa: CAWARDRASSGNTIYF; cdr3_nt: TGTGCCTGGGCCAGGGACAGGGCCAGCTCTGGAAACACCATATATTTT
v_call: TRBV5-1; clone_size: -; d_call: -; j_call: TRBJ2-7; cdr3_aa: CASSPRAADEQYF; cdr3_nt: TGCGCCAGCAGCCCCAGGGCAGCAGACGAGCAGTACTTC
v_call: TRBV28; clone_size: -; d_call: -; j_call: TRBJ2-7; cdr3_aa: CASSFNGGVSYEQYF; cdr3_nt: TGTGCCAGCAGTTTTAACGGCGGGGTCTCCTACGAGCAGTACTTC
v_call: TRBV2; clone_size: -; d_call: -; j_call: TRBJ1-3; cdr3_aa: CASSIPGNTIYF; cdr3_nt: TGTGCCAGCAGTATTCCCGGAAACACCATATATTTT
v_call: TRBV5-1; clone_size: once; d_call: TRBD2; j_call: TRBJ2-2; cdr3_aa: CASSLGLAGPGELFF; cdr3_nt: TGCGCCAGCAGCTTGGGGCTAGCGGGACCCGGGGAGCTGTTTTTT
v_call: TRBV4-2; clone_size: few; d_call: TRBD1; j_call: TRBJ1-1; cdr3_aa: CASSVLDRGTEAFF; cdr3_nt: TGTGCCAGCAGCGTCCTGGACAGGGGGACTGAAGCTTTCTTT
v_call: TRBV27; clone_size: -; d_call: -; j_call: TRBJ2-2; cdr3_aa: CASSLSFSLTGELFF; cdr3_nt: TGTGCCAGCAGTTTATCGTTCAGTTTAACCGGGGAGCTGTTTTTT
v_call: TRBV7-2; clone_size: -; d_call: -; j_call: TRBJ1-5; cdr3_aa: CASSSGGDQPQHF; cdr3_nt: TGTGCCAGCAGCTCCGGGGGCGATCAGCCCCAGCATTTT
v_call: TRBV29-1; clone_size: -; d_call: -; j_call: TRBJ1-4; cdr3_aa: CSVTQNSVEKLFF; cdr3_nt: TGCAGCGTAACCCAAAATTCGGTTGAAAAACTGTTTTTT
v_call: TRBV9; clone_size: -; d_call: TRBD2; j_call: TRBJ2-3; cdr3_aa: CASSVGMAGAARDTQYF; cdr3_nt: TGTGCCAGCAGCGTAGGAATGGCGGGAGCCGCAAGAGATACGCAGTATTTT
v_call: TRBV30; clone_size: -; d_call: TRBD2; j_call: TRBJ2-5; cdr3_aa: CAWGTSGRETQYF; cdr3_nt: TGTGCCTGGGGGACTAGCGGGAGGGAGACCCAGTACTTC
v_call: TRBV18; clone_size: -; d_call: -; j_call: TRBJ2-4; cdr3_aa: CASSPLAGVAKNIQYF; cdr3_nt: TGTGCCAGCTCACCACTGGCAGGGGTAGCCAAAAACATTCAGTACTTC
v_call: TRBV7-2; clone_size: -; d_call: -; j_call: TRBJ2-5; cdr3_aa: CASSSPPGETQYF; cdr3_nt: TGTGCCAGCAGCTCTCCCCCCGGAGAGACCCAGTACTTC
v_call: TRBV7-9; clone_size: -; d_call: -; j_call: TRBJ2-1; cdr3_aa: CASTLRDNEQFF; cdr3_nt: TGTGCCAGCACCTTACGAGACAATGAGCAGTTCTTC
v_call: TRBV28; clone_size: -; d_call: TRBD1; j_call: TRBJ1-4; cdr3_aa: CASRQTGETNEKLFF; cdr3_nt: TGTGCCAGCAGACAAACAGGGGAGACTAATGAAAAACTGTTTTTT
v_call: TRBV5-6; clone_size: -; d_call: TRBD1; j_call: TRBJ2-7; cdr3_aa: CASSRQGSLTYEQYF; cdr3_nt: TGTGCCAGCAGCCGACAGGGATCCCTAACCTACGAGCAGTACTTC
v_call: TRBV19; clone_size: -; d_call: -; j_call: TRBJ2-3; cdr3_aa: CASTTTGGADTQYF; cdr3_nt: TGTGCCAGTACCACGACAGGTGGGGCAGATACGCAGTATTTT
v_call: TRBV6-5; clone_size: -; d_call: TRBD1; j_call: TRBJ2-7; cdr3_aa: CASSPGTVGYEQCF; cdr3_nt: TGTGCCAGCAGCCCCGGGACAGTAGGCTACGAGCAGTGCTTC
v_call: TRBV6-6; clone_size: -; d_call: TRBD2; j_call: TRBJ2-1; cdr3_aa: CASSRLAGTNEQFF; cdr3_nt: TGTGCCAGCAGTCGACTAGCGGGAACCAATGAGCAGTTCTTC
v_call: TRBV9; clone_size: -; d_call: -; j_call: TRBJ2-1; cdr3_aa: CASSVEAAREQFF; cdr3_nt: TGTGCCAGCAGCGTAGAAGCGGCGAGAGAGCAGTTCTTC
v_call: TRBV14; clone_size: -; d_call: TRBD2; j_call: TRBJ2-5; cdr3_aa: CASSQVVSGRPKFRETQYF; cdr3_nt: TGTGCCAGCAGCCAAGTGGTTAGCGGGAGGCCCAAGTTTAGGGAGACCCAGTACTTC
v_call: TRBV7-2; clone_size: -; d_call: -; j_call: TRBJ2-1; cdr3_aa: CASSLVRGDNEQFF; cdr3_nt: TGTGCCAGCAGCTTAGTTCGGGGAGACAATGAGCAGTTCTTC
v_call: TRBV10-3; clone_size: -; d_call: -; j_call: TRBJ2-3; cdr3_aa: CAISDRRSTDTQYF; cdr3_nt: TGTGCCATCAGTGATAGGCGAAGCACGGATACGCAGTATTTT
v_call: TRBV2; clone_size: -; d_call: -; j_call: TRBJ1-5; cdr3_aa: CASNGNLNQPQHF; cdr3_nt: TGTGCCAGCAACGGAAACCTTAATCAGCCCCAGCATTTT
v_call: TRBV15; clone_size: -; d_call: -; j_call: TRBJ1-2; cdr3_aa: CATLGRNYGYTF; cdr3_nt: TGTGCCACCTTAGGCAGGAACTATGGCTACACCTTC
v_call: TRBV28; clone_size: -; d_call: -; j_call: TRBJ2-2; cdr3_aa: CASSFLAGTVSGSGELFF; cdr3_nt: -
v_call: TRBV5-1; clone_size: -; d_call: -; j_call: TRBJ2-3; cdr3_aa: CASSLGDTQYF; cdr3_nt: TGCGCCAGCAGCCTGGGGGATACGCAGTATTTT
v_call: TRBV5-1; clone_size: -; d_call: -; j_call: TRBJ2-7; cdr3_aa: CASSLGAGSYEQYF; cdr3_nt: TGCGCCAGCAGCTTGGGTGCAGGGTCCTACGAGCAGTACTTC
v_call: TRBV18; clone_size: -; d_call: -; j_call: TRBJ2-7; cdr3_aa: CASSPTGVLYEQYF; cdr3_nt: TGTGCCAGCTCACCGACGGGGGTCCTTTACGAGCAGTACTTC
v_call: TRBV4-2; clone_size: -; d_call: TRBD1; j_call: TRBJ1-5; cdr3_aa: CASSPSRGTGSYQPQHF; cdr3_nt: TGTGCCAGCAGCCCCTCCCGGGGGACAGGGTCATATCAGCCCCAGCATTTT
v_call: TRBV30; clone_size: few; d_call: TRBD1; j_call: TRBJ1-5; cdr3_aa: CAWSVGDRGLRGNQPQHF; cdr3_nt: TGTGCCTGGAGTGTAGGGGACAGGGGGCTTCGGGGCAATCAGCCCCAGCATTTT
v_call: TRBV6-1; clone_size: few; d_call: -; j_call: TRBJ2-6; cdr3_aa: CASSVSSGANVLTF; cdr3_nt: TGTGCCAGCAGTGTGAGCTCTGGGGCCAACGTCCTGACTTTC
v_call: TRBV6-6; clone_size: -; d_call: -; j_call: TRBJ1-2; cdr3_aa: CASSLGAGPIYGYTF; cdr3_nt: TGTGCCAGCAGTTTGGGGGCGGGGCCCATCTATGGCTACACCTTC
v_call: TRBV5-1; clone_size: once; d_call: -; j_call: TRBJ1-4; cdr3_aa: CASSLSSTNEKLFF; cdr3_nt: TGCGCCAGCAGCTTGAGTTCAACTAATGAAAAACTGTTTTTT
v_call: TRBV7-2; clone_size: -; d_call: TRBD2; j_call: TRBJ2-5; cdr3_aa: CASSLASGTWGETQYF; cdr3_nt: TGTGCCAGCAGCTTAGCTAGCGGGACCTGGGGAGAGACCCAGTACTTC
v_call: TRBV7-2; clone_size: -; d_call: -; j_call: TRBJ2-5; cdr3_aa: CASSLVVWGETQYF; cdr3_nt: TGTGCCAGCAGCTTAGTGGTCTGGGGGGAGACCCAGTACTTC